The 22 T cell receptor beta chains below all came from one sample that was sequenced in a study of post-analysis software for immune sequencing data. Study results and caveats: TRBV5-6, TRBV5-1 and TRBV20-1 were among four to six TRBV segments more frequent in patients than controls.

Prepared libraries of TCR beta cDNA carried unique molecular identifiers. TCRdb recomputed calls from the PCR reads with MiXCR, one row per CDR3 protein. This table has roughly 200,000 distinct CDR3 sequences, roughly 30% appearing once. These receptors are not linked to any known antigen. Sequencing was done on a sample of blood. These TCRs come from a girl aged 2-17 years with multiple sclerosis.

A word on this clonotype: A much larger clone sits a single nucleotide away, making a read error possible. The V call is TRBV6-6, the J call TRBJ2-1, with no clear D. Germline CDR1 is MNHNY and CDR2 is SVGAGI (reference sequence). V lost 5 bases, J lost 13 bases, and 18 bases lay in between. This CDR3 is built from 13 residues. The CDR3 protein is CASSQNEKETQFF. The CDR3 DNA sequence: TGTGCCAGCAGTCAGAACGAAAAAGAGACCCAGTTCTTC.

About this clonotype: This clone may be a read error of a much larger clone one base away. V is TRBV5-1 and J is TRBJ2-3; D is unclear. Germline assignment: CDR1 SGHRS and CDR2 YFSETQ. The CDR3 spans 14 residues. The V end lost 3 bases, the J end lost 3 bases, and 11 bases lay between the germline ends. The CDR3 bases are TGCGCCAGCAGCTACCACTCTAGAACAGATACGCAGTATTTT. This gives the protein CASSYHSRTDTQYF.

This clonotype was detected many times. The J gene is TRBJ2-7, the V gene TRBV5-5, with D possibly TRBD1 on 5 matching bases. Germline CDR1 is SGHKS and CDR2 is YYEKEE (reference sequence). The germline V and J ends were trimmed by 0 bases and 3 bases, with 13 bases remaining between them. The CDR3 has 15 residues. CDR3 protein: CASSLEAGQYYEQYF. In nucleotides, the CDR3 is TGTGCCAGCAGCTTGGAGGCAGGGCAATACTACGAGCAGTACTTC. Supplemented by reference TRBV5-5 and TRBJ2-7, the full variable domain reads DAGVTQSPTHLIKTRGQQVTLRCSPISGHKSVSWYQQVLGQGPQFIFQYYEKEERGRGNFPDRFSARQFPNYSSELNVNALLLGDSALYLCASSLEAGQYYEQYFGPGTRLTVT.

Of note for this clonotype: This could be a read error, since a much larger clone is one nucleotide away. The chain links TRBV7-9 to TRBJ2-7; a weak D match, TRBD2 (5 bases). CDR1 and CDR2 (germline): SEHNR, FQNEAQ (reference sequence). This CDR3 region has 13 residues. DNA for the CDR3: TGTGCCAGCAGCTTAGTAGAGGGTTACGAGCGGTACTTC. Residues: CASSLVEGYERYF.

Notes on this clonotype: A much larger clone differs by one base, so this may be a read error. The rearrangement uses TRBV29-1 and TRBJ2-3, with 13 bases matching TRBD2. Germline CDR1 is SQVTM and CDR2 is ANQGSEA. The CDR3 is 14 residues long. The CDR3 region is CGVAGTSGADTQYF. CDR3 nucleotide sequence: TGCGGCGTAGCCGGGACTAGCGGGGCAGATACGCAGTATTTT.

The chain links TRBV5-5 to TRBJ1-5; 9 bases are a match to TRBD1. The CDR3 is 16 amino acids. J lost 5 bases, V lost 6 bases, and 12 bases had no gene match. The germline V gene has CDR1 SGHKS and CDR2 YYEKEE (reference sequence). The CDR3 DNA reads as TGTGCCAGCACCCCCTCGGGACAGGGTCTGGATCAGCCCCAGCATTTT. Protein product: CASTPSGQGLDQPQHF.

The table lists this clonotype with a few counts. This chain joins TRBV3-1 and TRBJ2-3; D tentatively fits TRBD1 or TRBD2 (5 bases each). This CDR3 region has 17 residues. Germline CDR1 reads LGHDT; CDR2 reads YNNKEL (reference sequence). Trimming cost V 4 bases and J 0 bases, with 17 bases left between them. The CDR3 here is CASSPPVRGPSTDTQYF. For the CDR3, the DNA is TGTGCCAGCAGCCCCCCTGTACGGGGACCTAGCACAGATACGCAGTATTTT.

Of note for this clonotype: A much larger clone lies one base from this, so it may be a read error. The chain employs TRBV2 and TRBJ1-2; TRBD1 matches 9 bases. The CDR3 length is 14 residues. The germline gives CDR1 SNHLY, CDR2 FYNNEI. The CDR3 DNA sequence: TGTGCCAGCACAGCACAGGGGGCTATGTATGGCTGCACCTTC. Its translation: CASTAQGAMYGCTF. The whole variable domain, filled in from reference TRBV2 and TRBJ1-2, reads EPEVTQTPSHQVTQMGQEVILRCVPISNHLYFYWYRQILGQKVEFLVSFYNNEISEKSEIFDDQFSVERPDGSNFTLKIRSTKLEDSAMYFCASTAQGAMYGCTFGSGTRLTVV.

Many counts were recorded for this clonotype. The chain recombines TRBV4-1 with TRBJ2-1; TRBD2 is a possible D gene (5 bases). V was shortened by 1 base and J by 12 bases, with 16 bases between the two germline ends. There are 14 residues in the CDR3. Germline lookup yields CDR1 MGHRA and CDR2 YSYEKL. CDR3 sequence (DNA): TGCGCCAGCAGCCAAGTAGGAGGCAGCGATCCGCAGTTCTTC. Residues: CASSQVGGSDPQFF.

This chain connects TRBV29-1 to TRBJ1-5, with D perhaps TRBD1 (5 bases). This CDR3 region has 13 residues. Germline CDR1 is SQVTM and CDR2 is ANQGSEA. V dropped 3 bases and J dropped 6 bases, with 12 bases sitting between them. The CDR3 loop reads CSVDGQGGQPQHF. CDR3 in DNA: TGCAGCGTTGATGGGCAGGGCGGTCAGCCCCAGCATTTT.

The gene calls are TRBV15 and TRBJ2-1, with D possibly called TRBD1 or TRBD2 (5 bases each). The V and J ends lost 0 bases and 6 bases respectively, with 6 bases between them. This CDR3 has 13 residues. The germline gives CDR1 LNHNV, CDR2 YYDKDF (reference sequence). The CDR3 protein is CATSRDGTNEQFF. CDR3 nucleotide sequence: TGTGCCACCAGCAGAGATGGGACCAATGAGCAGTTCTTC.

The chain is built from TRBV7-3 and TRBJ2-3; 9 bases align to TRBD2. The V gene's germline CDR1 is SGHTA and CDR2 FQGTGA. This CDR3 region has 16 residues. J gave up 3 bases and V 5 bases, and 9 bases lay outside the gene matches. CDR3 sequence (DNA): TGTGCCAGCAGCCCGACCGCGGGAGGGAAGACAGATACGCAGTATTTT. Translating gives CASSPTAGGKTDTQYF.

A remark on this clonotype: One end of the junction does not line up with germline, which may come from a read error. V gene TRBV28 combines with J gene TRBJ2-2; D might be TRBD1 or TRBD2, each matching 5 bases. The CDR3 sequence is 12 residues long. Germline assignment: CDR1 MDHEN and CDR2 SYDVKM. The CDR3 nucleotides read TGTGCTAGCCTGAGGAGGTTAGGGGAGCGGTTTTTT. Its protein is CASLRRLGERFF.

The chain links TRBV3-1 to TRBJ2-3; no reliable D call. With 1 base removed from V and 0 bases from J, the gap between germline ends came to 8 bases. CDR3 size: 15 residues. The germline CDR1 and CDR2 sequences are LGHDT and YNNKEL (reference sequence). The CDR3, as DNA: TGTGCCAGCAGCCAAGTGGTCATTAGCACAGATACGCAGTATTTT. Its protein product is CASSQVVISTDTQYF.

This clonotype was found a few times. This CDR3 is CASSPEGIYGYTF. The CDR3 DNA is TGTGCCAGCTCACCAGAGGGAATCTATGGCTACACCTTC. The V call is TRBV18, the J call TRBJ1-2; the D is unclear. This CDR3 is 13 amino acids long. Germline assignment: CDR1 KGHSH and CDR2 LQKENI. V gave up 2 bases and J gave up 4 bases, with 8 bases separating them. The full variable domain, with the rest looked up from reference TRBV18 and TRBJ1-2, is NAGVMQNPRHLVRRRGQEARLRCSPMKGHSHVYWYRQLPEEGLKFMVYLQKENIIDESGMPKERFSAEFPKEGPSILRIQQVVRGDSAAYFCASSPEGIYGYTFGSGTRLTVV.

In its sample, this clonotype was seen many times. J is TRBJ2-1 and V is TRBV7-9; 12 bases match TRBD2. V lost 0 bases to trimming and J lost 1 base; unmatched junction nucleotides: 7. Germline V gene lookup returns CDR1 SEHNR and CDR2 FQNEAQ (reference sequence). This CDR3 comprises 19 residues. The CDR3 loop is CASSLAVTSGRGSYNEQFF. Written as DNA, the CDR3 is TGTGCCAGCAGCTTAGCGGTGACTAGCGGGAGAGGATCCTACAATGAGCAGTTCTTC.

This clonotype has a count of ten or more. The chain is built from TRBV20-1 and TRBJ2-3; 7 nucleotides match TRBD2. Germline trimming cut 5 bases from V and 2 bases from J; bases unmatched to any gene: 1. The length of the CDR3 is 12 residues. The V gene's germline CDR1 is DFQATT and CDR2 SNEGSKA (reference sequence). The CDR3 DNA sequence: TGCAGTGCTCTAGCGGACACAGATACGCAGTATTTT. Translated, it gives CSALADTDTQYF.

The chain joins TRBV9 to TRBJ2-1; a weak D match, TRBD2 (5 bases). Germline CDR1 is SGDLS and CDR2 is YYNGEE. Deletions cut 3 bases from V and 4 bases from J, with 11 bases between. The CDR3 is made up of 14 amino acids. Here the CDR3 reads CASSADPGYNEQFF. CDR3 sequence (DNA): TGTGCCAGCAGCGCAGATCCGGGGTACAATGAGCAGTTCTTC.

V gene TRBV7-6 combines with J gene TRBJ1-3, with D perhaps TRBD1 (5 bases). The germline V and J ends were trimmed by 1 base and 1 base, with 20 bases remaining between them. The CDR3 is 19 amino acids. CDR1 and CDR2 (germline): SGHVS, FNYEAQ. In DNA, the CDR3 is TGTGCCAGCAGCTTAGTAGCGGACTCCTATTGGGGGTCTGGAAACACCATATATTTT. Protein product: CASSLVADSYWGSGNTIYF. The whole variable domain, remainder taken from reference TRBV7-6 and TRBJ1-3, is GAGVSQSPRYKVTKRGQDVALRCDPISGHVSLYWYRQALGQGPEFLTYFNYEAQQDKSGLPNDRFSAERPEGSISTLTIQRTEQRDSAMYRCASSLVADSYWGSGNTIYFGEGSWLTVV.

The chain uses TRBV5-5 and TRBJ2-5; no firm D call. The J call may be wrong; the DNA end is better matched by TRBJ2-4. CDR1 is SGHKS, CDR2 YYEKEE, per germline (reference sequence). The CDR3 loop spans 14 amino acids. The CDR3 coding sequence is TGTGCCAGCAGCTTGGAGGCAGTGCGGAACATTCAGTACTTC. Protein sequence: CASSLEAVRNIQYF.

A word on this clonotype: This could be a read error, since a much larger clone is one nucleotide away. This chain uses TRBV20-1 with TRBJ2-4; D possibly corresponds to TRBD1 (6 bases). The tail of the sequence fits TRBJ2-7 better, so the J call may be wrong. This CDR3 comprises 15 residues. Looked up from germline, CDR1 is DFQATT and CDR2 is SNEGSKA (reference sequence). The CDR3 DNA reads TGCAGTGCTGGTGCAAGACAGGTCGCGGTACACGAGCAGTACTTC. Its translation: CSAGARQVAVHEQYF.

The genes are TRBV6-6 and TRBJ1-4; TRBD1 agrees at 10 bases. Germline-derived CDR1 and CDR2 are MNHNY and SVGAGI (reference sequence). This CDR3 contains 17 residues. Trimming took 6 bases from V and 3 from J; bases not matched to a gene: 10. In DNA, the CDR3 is TGTGCCAGCAGAAACCCCGGGACAGGGGCGGCTAATGAAAAACTGTTTTTT. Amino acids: CASRNPGTGAANEKLFF.